The 27 T cell receptor beta chains given below trace back to one sample, sequenced in a study of early T cells in non-severe SARS-CoV-2 infection. TCRdb passed the 5' RACE reads through MiXCR, listing each CDR3 protein once. The repertoire holds approximately 70,000 distinct CDR3 sequences, 12% seen once, with 15% to 17% in the top ten. This material consisted of whole blood, taken at baseline. These receptors were collected from an adult who was a healthcare worker with PCR-confirmed SARS-CoV-2 infection or an uninfected control (not recorded which). The donor label of this sample is uncertain.

The chain joins TRBV3-1 to TRBJ2-7, with D tentatively TRBD1 (6 bases). Trimming removed 0 bases from V and 4 bases from J, with 13 bases in between. CDR1 LGHDT and CDR2 YNNKEL come from the germline V gene (reference sequence). CDR3 length: 15 residues. The CDR3 sequence is CASSQDFNREYEQYF. CDR3 nucleotide sequence: TGTGCCAGCAGCCAAGATTTCAACAGGGAATACGAGCAGTACTTC.

This clonotype was detected a few times. This chain joins TRBV7-2 and TRBJ2-4; no reliable D call. The CDR3 has 15 residues. Germline V gene data show CDR1 as SGHTA and CDR2 as FQGNSA. The germline V and J ends were trimmed by 0 bases and 2 bases, with 8 bases remaining between them. The CDR3 DNA reads TGTGCCAGCAGCTTAGCGAGGCCGACCAAAAACATTCAGTACTTC. This gives the protein CASSLARPTKNIQYF.

The rearrangement links TRBV5-1 to TRBJ2-3, with D tentatively TRBD1 (6 bases). Looked up from germline, CDR1 is SGHRS and CDR2 is YFSETQ. V was pared by 4 bases and J by 3 bases, with 12 bases between. This CDR3 is 14 amino acids long. CDR3 protein: CASSVNTGTDTQYF. The DNA of the CDR3 is TGCGCCAGCAGCGTAAATACAGGGACAGATACGCAGTATTTT.

This clonotype was counted between two and nine times. The J gene is TRBJ2-1, the V gene TRBV6-2 or TRBV6-3, with 10 bases that match TRBD2. The junction had 14 bases not matched to a gene; V was cut back by 7 bases and J by 11 bases. Germline CDR1 is MNHEY and CDR2 is SVGEGT. The CDR3 extends over 15 amino acids. Written as DNA, the CDR3 is TGTGCCAGCACCCAGAGGACTAGCGGACTCAGGAAGCAGTTCTTC. The encoded protein is CASTQRTSGLRKQFF.

A few counts support this clonotype. The chain is built from TRBV12-3 or TRBV12-4 and TRBJ1-3, with D perhaps matching TRBD1 (5 bases). There are 13 residues in the CDR3. V lost 4 bases to trimming and J lost 5 bases, with 9 bases between them. The DNA for the CDR3 is TGTGCCAGCAGTTCCAGGGATAGAAACACCATATATTTT. As protein: CASSSRDRNTIYF.

Concerning this clonotype itself: A read error may produce the germline difference seen at one junction end. The V gene is TRBV19, the J gene TRBJ2-1; D is unclear. Germline CDR1 is LNHDA and CDR2 is SQIVND (reference sequence). The CDR3 is 14 amino acids. The CDR3 spells CASNIRVSYNEQFF. The CDR3 coding sequence is TGTGCCAGTAATATAAGGGTATCCTACAATGAGCAGTTCTTC.

The chain recombines TRBV5-6 with TRBJ2-2, with 7 positions matching TRBD2. From germline, CDR1 is SGHDT and CDR2 YYEEEE. The CDR3 length is 16 residues. The ends lost 2 bases at V and 4 bases at J; junction bases unmatched: 8. The CDR3, as DNA: TGTGCCAGCAGCTTCAGGCCTAGCGGATCCACCGGGGAGCTGTTTTTT. Its translation: CASSFRPSGSTGELFF.

The genes are TRBV18 and TRBJ2-7; D remains ambiguous. Deletions cut 4 bases from V and 6 bases from J, with 10 bases between. Germline V gives CDR1 KGHSH, CDR2 LQKENI. This CDR3 region has 12 residues. The CDR3 here is CASSHPLAEQYF. DNA for the CDR3: TGTGCCAGCTCACACCCCCTGGCCGAGCAGTACTTC.

This clonotype was observed a few times. The chain combines TRBV4-1 with TRBJ1-1; 7 nucleotides line up with TRBD1. V gave up 3 bases and J gave up 0 bases; unmatched junction bases: 4. This CDR3 comprises 15 residues. CDR1 MGHRA and CDR2 YSYEKL come from the germline V gene. The CDR3 loop is CASSQLDRLNTEAFF. CDR3 DNA sequence: TGCGCCAGCAGCCAGTTGGACAGGCTGAACACTGAAGCTTTCTTT.

This clonotype was detected a few times. This chain uses TRBV21-1 with TRBJ2-3; TRBD1 is the table's D call, not checked against the DNA. TRBV21-1 represents a pseudogene. The CDR3 has 15 residues. In DNA, the CDR3 is TGTGCCAGCAGCAAAGACGGGACTATCACAGATACGCAGTATTTT. Residues: CASSKDGTITDTQYF.

The rearrangement joins TRBV20-1 to TRBJ2-6, with D unresolved. Trimming stripped 0 bases from V and 0 bases from J, with 6 bases between. The CDR3 has 15 amino acids. CDR1 is DFQATT, CDR2 SNEGSKA, per germline (reference sequence). The CDR3 DNA is TGCAGTGCTAGAGACCAGTACTCTGGGGCCAACGTCCTGACTTTC. Translation gives CSARDQYSGANVLTF.

At least ten counts were recorded for this clonotype. In nucleotides, the CDR3 is TGTGCCAGCGCCGGACTAGCGGGGCCCCAGGGCGGGGAGCTGTTTTTT. It specifies CASAGLAGPQGGELFF. The chain joins TRBV7-3 to TRBJ2-2; 12 bases agree with TRBD2. The CDR3 totals 16 residues. V lost 8 bases and J lost 7; bases outside the gene matches: 11. Germline V gene data show CDR1 as SGHTA and CDR2 as FQGTGA.

This clonotype was counted a few times. The V and J genes are TRBV21-1 and TRBJ2-1; TRBD1, as called in the table, went unchecked against the DNA. TRBV21-1 is labeled a pseudogene. CDR3 length equals 11 residues. The DNA of the CDR3 is TGTGCCAGCAGATCCCGGGATTTTGGATTCTTC. Its translation: CASRSRDFGFF.

The rearrangement uses TRBV10-3 and TRBJ1-2; D ambiguous. CDR3 length equals 14 residues. Trimming took off 6 bases at V and 2 bases at J, with 13 bases between the two ends. Germline values: CDR1 ENHRY, CDR2 SYGVKD. In DNA form, the CDR3 reads TGTGCCATCAGGGACCGGGAACTGAACTATGGCTACACCTTC. Protein: CAIRDRELNYGYTF.

This clonotype was observed a few times. This chain uses TRBV20-1 with TRBJ2-1; possibly TRBD2 for D (6 bases). V shed 5 bases and J shed 7 bases, with 36 bases lying between them. Germline V lookup: CDR1 DFQATT, CDR2 SNEGSKA (reference sequence). The CDR3 consists of 20 residues. CDR3 sequence (DNA): TGCAGTGCTCTATCCCTGGGGAGTCGTCTAAGGGACGGAGGGGTAAATGAGCAGTTCTTC. This translates into CSALSLGSRLRDGGVNEQFF.

This clonotype has at least ten counts. The V and J genes are TRBV14 and TRBJ2-1; no clear D. CDR1 SGHDN and CDR2 FVKESK come from the germline V gene. With 2 bases removed from V and 4 bases from J, the gap between germline ends came to 6 bases. This CDR3 has 13 residues. The CDR3 coding sequence is TGTGCCAGCAGCCAAAACCGATACAATGAGCAGTTCTTC. Translation: CASSQNRYNEQFF.

Within the sample, this clonotype is medium-sized. This chain joins TRBV5-1 and TRBJ1-1, with D unresolved. This CDR3 region has 15 residues. CDR1 is SGHRS, CDR2 YFSETQ, per germline. Trimming shortened V by 5 bases and J by 3 bases, and 17 bases separated the two germline ends. In DNA form, the CDR3 reads TGCGCCAGCAGGAACCGGACCTCTCGGGACACTGAAGCTTTCTTT. Amino acids: CASRNRTSRDTEAFF.

This rearrangement joins TRBV6-6 to TRBJ2-1; D perhaps matches TRBD1 (5 bases). Per germline, CDR1 MNHNY and CDR2 SVGAGI (reference sequence). V gave up 4 bases and J gave up 5 bases, with 9 bases separating them. CDR3 size: 13 residues. The CDR3 DNA sequence: TGTGCCAGCAGTTTCACAGGAGACAATGAGCAGTTCTTC. The encoded protein is CASSFTGDNEQFF.

This clonotype occurred many times. The V call is TRBV7-6, the J call TRBJ2-2; D gene uncertain. This CDR3 is 15 amino acids long. With 1 base removed from V and 3 bases from J, the gap between germline ends came to 9 bases. CDR1 and CDR2 (germline): SGHVS, FNYEAQ. CDR3 bases: TGTGCCAGCAGCTTAGGTGAACGCGACACCGGGGAGCTGTTTTTT. It specifies CASSLGERDTGELFF.

V gene TRBV27 combines with J gene TRBJ2-5; 13 bases are a match to TRBD2. The junction had 6 bases not matched to a gene; V was cut back by 6 bases and J by 2 bases. Germline V lookup: CDR1 MNHEY, CDR2 SMNVEV (reference sequence). The CDR3 runs 16 residues. This chain's CDR3 is CASRGTSGTIQETQYF. CDR3 DNA: TGTGCCAGCAGGGGGACTAGCGGGACCATACAAGAGACCCAGTACTTC.

This rearrangement joins TRBV25-1 to TRBJ1-1; no clear D gene. The CDR3 consists of 15 residues. V lost 6 bases and J lost 4, with 18 bases in between. Germline values: CDR1 MGHDK, CDR2 SYGVNS. This CDR3 reads CASSKGGGSATEAFF. The CDR3 DNA reads as TGTGCCAGCAGCAAGGGAGGAGGCTCGGCCACTGAAGCTTTCTTT.

This clonotype was detected many times. V gene TRBV29-1 combines with J gene TRBJ2-7; D remains unclear. The V gene's germline CDR1 is SQVTM and CDR2 ANQGSEA. The CDR3 spans 14 residues. V was pared by 6 bases and J by 0 bases, with 15 bases between. CDR3 bases: TGCAGCGTCCCGAGTGAGGTTAGCTCCTACGAGCAGTACTTC. It specifies CSVPSEVSSYEQYF.

This clonotype has ten or more counts. The chain recombines TRBV19 with TRBJ2-6; 10 nucleotides line up with TRBD1. The ends lost 3 bases at V and 2 bases at J; junction bases unmatched: 7. CDR1 and CDR2 (germline): LNHDA, SQIVND (reference sequence). The CDR3 covers 18 residues. Here the CDR3 reads CASSMEDRGLAGANVLTF. CDR3 coding DNA: TGTGCCAGTAGTATGGAAGACAGGGGGCTAGCTGGGGCCAACGTCCTGACTTTC.

In its sample, this clonotype was seen a few times. This sequence joins TRBV7-9 and TRBJ1-1; D is undetermined. Per germline, CDR1 SEHNR and CDR2 FQNEAQ (reference sequence). Trimming pared 8 bases from V and 8 bases from J, leaving 12 bases between. This CDR3 contains 11 residues. CDR3 DNA: TGTGCCAGCGGTCAACAGTACGAAGCTTTCTTT. It translates to CASGQQYEAFF.

CDR3 loop: CASSSRTGDEKLFF. The CDR3 coding sequence is TGTGCCAGCAGCTCGCGAACAGGGGATGAAAAACTGTTTTTT. The chain is built from TRBV7-2 and TRBJ1-4; 7 nucleotides align to TRBD1. J lost 6 bases, V lost 4 bases, and 5 bases had no gene match. Germline V gene lookup returns CDR1 SGHTA and CDR2 FQGNSA. CDR3 size: 14 residues.

This clonotype has more than one count but fewer than ten. The CDR3 reads CASSLDPGATDTQYF. The CDR3 DNA sequence: TGCGCCAGCAGCTTGGATCCGGGGGCCACAGATACGCAGTATTTT. The chain recombines TRBV5-1 with TRBJ2-3; D may be TRBD1 or TRBD2 (6 bases each). CDR1 and CDR2 from the germline V gene are SGHRS and YFSETQ. V lost 0 bases to trimming and J lost 2 bases, with 10 bases between them. CDR3 length equals 15 residues.

A remark on this clonotype: A much bigger clone sits one base away, suggesting this may be a read error. As the CDR3 is not closed by the conserved phenylalanine or tryptophan, this likely results from a read error. The V and J genes are TRBV18 and TRBJ2-2; TRBD2 agrees at 7 bases. CDR1 and CDR2 (germline): KGHSH, LQKENI. The CDR3 has 17 amino acids. The junction had 14 bases not matched to a gene; V was cut back by 6 bases and J by 4 bases. Here the CDR3 DNA reads TGTGCCAGCTCCCTGAAAATCCTAGCGGCACTCACCGGGGAGCTGTTTTCT. As protein: CASSLKILAALTGELFS.